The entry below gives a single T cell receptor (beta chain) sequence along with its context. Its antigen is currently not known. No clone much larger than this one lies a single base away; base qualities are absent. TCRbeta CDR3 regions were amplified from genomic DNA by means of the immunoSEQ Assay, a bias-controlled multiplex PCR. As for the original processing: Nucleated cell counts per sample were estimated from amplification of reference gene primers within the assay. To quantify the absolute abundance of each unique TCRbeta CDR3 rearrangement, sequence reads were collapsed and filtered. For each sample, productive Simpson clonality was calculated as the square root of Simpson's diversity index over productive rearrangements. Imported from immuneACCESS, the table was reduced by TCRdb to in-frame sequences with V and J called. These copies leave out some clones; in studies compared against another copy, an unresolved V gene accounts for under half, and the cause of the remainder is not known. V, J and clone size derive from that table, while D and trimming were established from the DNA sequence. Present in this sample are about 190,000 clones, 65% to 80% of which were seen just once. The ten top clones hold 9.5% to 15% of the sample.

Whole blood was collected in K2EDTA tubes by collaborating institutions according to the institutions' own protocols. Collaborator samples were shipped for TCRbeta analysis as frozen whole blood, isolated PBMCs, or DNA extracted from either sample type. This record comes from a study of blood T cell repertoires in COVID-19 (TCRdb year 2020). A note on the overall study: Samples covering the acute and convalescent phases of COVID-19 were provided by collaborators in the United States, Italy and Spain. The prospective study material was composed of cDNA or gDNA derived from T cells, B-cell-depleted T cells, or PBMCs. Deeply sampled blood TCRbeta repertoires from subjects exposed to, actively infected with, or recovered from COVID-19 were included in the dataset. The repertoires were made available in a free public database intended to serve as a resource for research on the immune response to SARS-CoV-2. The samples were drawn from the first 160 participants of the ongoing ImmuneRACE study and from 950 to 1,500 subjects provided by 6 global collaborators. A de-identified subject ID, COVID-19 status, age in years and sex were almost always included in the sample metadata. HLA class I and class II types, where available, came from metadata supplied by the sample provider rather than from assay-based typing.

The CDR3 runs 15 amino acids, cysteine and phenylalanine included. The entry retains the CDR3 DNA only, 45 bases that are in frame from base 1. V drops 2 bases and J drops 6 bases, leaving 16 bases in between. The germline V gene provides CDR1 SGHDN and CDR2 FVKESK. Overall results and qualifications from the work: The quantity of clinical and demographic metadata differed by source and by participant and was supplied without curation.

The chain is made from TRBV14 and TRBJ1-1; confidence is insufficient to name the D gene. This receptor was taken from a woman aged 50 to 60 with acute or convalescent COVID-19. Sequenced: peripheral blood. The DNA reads TGTGCCAGCAGCCAAATCCACGGCGAGGGTTCTGAAGCTTTCTTT. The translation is CASSQIHGEGSEAFF.